This T cell receptor (beta chain) was recovered during a study of shared clonotypes between healthy human individuals (dated by TCRdb to about 2020). In terms of the full investigation: A couple of women and a few men aged 18 to 49 years were included in the cohort. Different laboratories and diverse techniques were used to prepare libraries and sequence TCR repertoires, to increase sequencing depth and limit assay-specific biases. For each donor, CD4 naive and CD4 memory were each run on three plates, CD8 naive on two plates, and CD8 memory on one plate. The study deeply sequenced blood TCR repertoires of about 5 healthy adults to estimate repertoire size and the extent of clonotype sharing between individuals. Between about 0.8 and 9 billion PBMCs per donor were obtained by leukapheresis.

Healthy HIV-negative adults with no recently reported acute infections or vaccinations were included as donors. All donors were Caucasian adults living in Nashville, Tennessee, USA. CD4+ T cells were enriched by magnetic negative selection, after which naive cells were positively selected on CD45RA and the negative fraction was taken as the memory subset. Blood was obtained by leukapheresis, after which PBMCs were separated by Ficoll-Histopaque density gradient centrifugation and cryopreserved in liquid nitrogen vapor phase. Purity and quantity of every magnetically sorted T cell population were checked by analytical flow cytometry. Genomic DNA was isolated from every sorted fraction and measured by UV absorbance on a Nanodrop 2000c. TCR CDR3 regions were amplified from genomic DNA by multiplex PCR using the deep immunoSEQ assay. Genomic DNA extracted from each cell subset was distributed evenly over all wells of several immunoSEQ 96-well plates, and each plate served as one replicate. For sorted subsets, about 0.2 ug genomic DNA, equal to 30,000 to 35,000 T cell genomes, was loaded into each replicate PCR. Purified libraries were measured with a Qubit 3.0 fluorometer, size-checked on a Bioanalyzer 2100, and measured again with the KAPA Library Quantification kit. Every immunoSEQ 96-well plate was sequenced on a separate single-read 150-cycle Illumina NextSeq 550 flow cell. Under the source paper's analysis protocol: The immunoSEQ output contained only junctional sequences without quality scores, so filtering could not match that applied to full-length reads. Sequences were annotated with PyIR, a Python wrapper for IgBLAST v1.9, using IMGT germline references to assign V/J genes and CDR3. Reads were removed for weak V/J assignments (E-value above 1e-6), missing CDR3, stop codons, out-of-frame junctions, or ambiguous translated residues. V3J clonotypes were defined as sequences sharing the same inferred V gene, J gene, and CDR3 amino acid sequence. Percentage overlap between repertoires was computed as shared unique clonotypes divided by the size of the smaller repertoire. Three approaches were used to assess repertoire richness: RTK rarefaction, the Chao1 estimator, and Recon v2.1 estimates of unobserved clonotypes. Generation probabilities were computed with OLGA for all TCRbeta clonotypes obtained by the gDNA method from several donors. TCRdb took this table from immuneACCESS and kept in-frame rearrangements with V and J called. Such tables lack part of the clones; where checked against another copy, unresolved V genes explain under half of the gap, and the rest is unexplained. The DNA gave D and trimming, while V, J and clone size come from that table. This sample gives about 1 million clones in total; around 76% of them show up just once. The ten biggest clones cover about 1.5% of the sample.

Study-wide findings and limitations: When a few donors were compared, the shared fraction of clonotypes was 5% to 6.5% for naive CD4, 3% to 4% for naive CD8, more than 2% for memory CD4, and under 0.5% for memory CD8. Sampling was restricted to blood, and TCR repertoires in tissues likely differ from the TCR repertoires found in blood. Pairwise subsampling indicated that sequencing depth was expected to affect the degree of clonotype sharing among donors. Naive subsets generally had larger estimated clonotype richness than memory subsets. Compared with non-shared clonotypes, clonotypes shared by all four sorted-subset donors had higher generation probabilities. Because the study included a small number of donors, the genetic and exposure-history diversity represented was limited. Incomplete sequencing was indicated by rarefaction of sorted-subset datasets, despite the large sequencing depth.

With regard to this clone: The specificity of this receptor is unknown. Per-base quality was not reported, and no clone a single base away is much larger than it.

Its CDR3 holds 14 amino acids, cysteine through phenylalanine. The kept DNA is CDR3 alone, 42 bases in frame from the first base. Trimming accounts for 2 bases at V and 2 bases at J, while the number of junction bases matched to no gene is 2. CDR1 and CDR2, looked up from the germline V gene (reference sequence), are MNHNY and SVGAGI. Sequencing was done on a sample of memory CD4+ T cells sorted from blood. The cell subset or site label corresponds to: CD45RA-negative fraction. This TCR was sampled from a man between 18 and 29 years old in good health. In this chain, TRBV6-6 is recombined with TRBJ2-5, and 7 junctional nucleotides match TRBD1. CDR3 region: CASSYGTAQETQYF. The DNA sequence is given as TGTGCCAGCAGTTACGGGACAGCTCAAGAGACCCAGTACTTC.